This T cell receptor beta chain comes out of a study of T cell changes during pregnancy in multiple sclerosis. Profiled with immunoSEQ multiplex PCR; TCRdb holds only in-frame clones, not every one. This sample has some 60,000 clones, with 80% to 95% found just once. The clonotype was recovered from a female donor with multiple sclerosis, enrolled in a pregnancy study. The sequencing here drew on peripheral blood, taken in the first trimester of pregnancy.

CDR3 protein: CASSLALGVNTEAFF. The CDR3 region has the DNA TGTGCCAGCAGCTTAGCGCTCGGGGTTAACACTGAAGCTTTCTTT. The chain uses TRBV7-2 and TRBJ1-1; no clear D. The CDR3 covers 15 residues. V dropped 0 bases and J dropped 2 bases, with 10 bases sitting between them. Per the germline V gene, CDR1 is SGHTA and CDR2 is FQGNSA.